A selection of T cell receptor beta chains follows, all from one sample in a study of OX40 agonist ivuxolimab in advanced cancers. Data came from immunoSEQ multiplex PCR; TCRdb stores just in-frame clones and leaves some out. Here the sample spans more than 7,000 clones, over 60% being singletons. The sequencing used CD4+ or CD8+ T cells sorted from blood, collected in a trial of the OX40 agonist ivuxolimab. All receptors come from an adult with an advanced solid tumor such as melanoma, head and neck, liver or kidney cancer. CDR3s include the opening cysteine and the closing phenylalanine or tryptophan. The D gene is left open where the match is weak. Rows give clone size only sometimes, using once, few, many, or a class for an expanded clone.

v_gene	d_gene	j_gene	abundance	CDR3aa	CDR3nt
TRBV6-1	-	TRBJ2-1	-	CASSEAGHTFYNEQFF	TGTGCCAGCAGTGAAGCGGGCCATACCTTCTACAATGAGCAGTTCTTC
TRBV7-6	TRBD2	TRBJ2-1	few	CASSLGPGTTNEQFF	TGTGCCAGCAGCTTAGGGCCCGGGACTACGAATGAGCAGTTCTTC
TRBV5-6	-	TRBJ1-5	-	CASSAGLANQPQHF	TGTGCCAGCAGCGCAGGGTTGGCAAATCAGCCCCAGCATTTT
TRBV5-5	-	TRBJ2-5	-	CASSFDLGPQETQYF	TGTGCCAGCAGCTTTGACCTAGGGCCCCAAGAGACCCAGTACTTC
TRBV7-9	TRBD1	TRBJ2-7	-	CASSLVGTAIYEQYF	TGTGCCAGCAGCTTAGTGGGGACAGCAATCTACGAGCAGTACTTC
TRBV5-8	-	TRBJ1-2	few	CASSLLGYGYTF	TGTGCCAGCAGCTTGCTAGGCTATGGCTACACCTTC
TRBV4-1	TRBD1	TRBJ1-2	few	CASNQGGDYGYTF	TGCGCCAGCAACCAGGGGGGGGACTATGGCTACACCTTC
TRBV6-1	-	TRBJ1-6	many	CASSEGTSILVSPLHF	TGTGCCAGCAGTGAAGGGACAAGTATATTAGTTTCACCCCTCCACTTT
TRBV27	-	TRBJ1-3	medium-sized	CASSSYSGTLDTIYF	TGTGCCAGCAGTTCATACTCAGGGACCTTGGACACCATATATTTT
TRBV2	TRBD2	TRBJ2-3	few	CASREGLAVTDTQYF	TGTGCCAGCAGGGAAGGACTAGCGGTCACAGATACGCAGTATTTT
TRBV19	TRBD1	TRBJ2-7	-	CAGRSQGLGNEQYF	TGTGCCGGTAGGTCACAGGGGTTAGGGAACGAGCAGTACTTC
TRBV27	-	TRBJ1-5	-	CASSLSTSGNQPQHF	TGTGCCAGCAGTTTATCGACGTCAGGCAATCAGCCCCAGCATTTT
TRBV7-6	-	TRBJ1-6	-	CASSPGASPLHF	TGTGCCAGCAGCCCAGGCGCTTCACCCCTCCACTTT
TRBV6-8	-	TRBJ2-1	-	CAIPGEGNNEQFF	TGTGCCATCCCCGGGGAAGGGAACAATGAGCAGTTCTTC
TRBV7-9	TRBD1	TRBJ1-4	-	CASSLAPGQGDEKLFF	TGTGCCAGCAGCTTAGCCCCGGGACAGGGGGATGAAAAACTGTTTTTT
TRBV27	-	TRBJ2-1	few	CASSFGANEQFF	TGTGCCAGCAGTTTCGGGGCCAATGAGCAGTTCTTC
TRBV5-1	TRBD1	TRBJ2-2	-	CASSPGTGVLYTGELFF	TGCGCCAGCAGCCCCGGGACAGGGGTATTGTACACCGGGGAGCTGTTTTTT
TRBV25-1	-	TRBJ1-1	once	CASSMGDTEAFF	TGTGCCAGCAGTATGGGTGACACTGAAGCTTTCTTT
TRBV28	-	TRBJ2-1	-	CAIQFQTRGNEQFF	TGTGCCATTCAGTTTCAGACACGGGGCAATGAGCAGTTCTTC
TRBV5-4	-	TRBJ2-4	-	CASSLDPRGNIQYF	TGTGCCAGCAGCTTGGACCCCAGGGGAAACATTCAGTACTTC
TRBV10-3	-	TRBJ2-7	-	CAISETDLEQYF	TGTGCCATCAGTGAGACGGACCTCGAGCAGTACTTC
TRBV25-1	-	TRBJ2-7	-	CASSESSYEQYF	TGTGCCAGCAGTGAAAGCTCCTACGAGCAGTACTTC
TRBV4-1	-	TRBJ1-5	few	CASSLSTGIQPQHF	TGCGCCAGCAGCCTGTCAACAGGGATTCAGCCCCAGCATTTT
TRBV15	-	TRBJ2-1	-	CATSRGRSSYNEQFF	TGTGCCACCAGCAGAGGACGGAGCTCCTACAATGAGCAGTTCTTC
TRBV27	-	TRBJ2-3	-	CASSLQDPTSTDTQYF	TGTGCCAGCAGCTTACAGGATCCGACTAGCACAGATACGCAGTATTTT
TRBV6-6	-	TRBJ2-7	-	CASIASSYEQYF	TGTGCCAGCATTGCGAGCTCCTACGAGCAGTACTTC
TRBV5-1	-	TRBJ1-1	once	CASSRQQGTTEAFF	TGCGCCAGCAGCAGACAACAGGGTACCACTGAAGCTTTCTTT
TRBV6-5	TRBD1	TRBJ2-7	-	CASSYAGTGAREQYF	TGTGCCAGCAGTTACGCCGGGACAGGGGCACGCGAGCAGTACTTC
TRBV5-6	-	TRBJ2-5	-	CASSLGGQETQYF	TGTGCCAGCAGCCTCGGGGGCCAAGAGACCCAGTACTTC
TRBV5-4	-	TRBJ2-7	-	CASSLSDSSYEQYF	TGTGCCAGCAGCTTGTCCGATAGCTCCTACGAGCAGTACTTC
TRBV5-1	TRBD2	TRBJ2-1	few	CASSLAGTSGASSYNEQFF	TGCGCCAGCAGCTTGGCCGGGACTAGCGGAGCGAGCTCCTACAATGAGCAGTTCTTC
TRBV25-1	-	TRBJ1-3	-	CASSEVGRGHGNTIYF	TGTGCCAGCAGTGAAGTAGGCAGGGGTCATGGAAACACCATATATTTT
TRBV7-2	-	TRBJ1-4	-	CASSSFRDRDNEKLFF	TGTGCCAGCAGCTCATTCCGGGACCGGGATAATGAAAAACTGTTTTTT
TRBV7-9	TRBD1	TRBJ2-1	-	CASSSGTGANNEQFF	TGTGCCAGCAGTTCCGGGACAGGGGCTAACAATGAGCAGTTCTTC
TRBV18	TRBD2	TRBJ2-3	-	CASSPRKIAGGPRTDTQYF	TGTGCCAGCTCACCTCGCAAAATAGCGGGAGGGCCACGCACAGATACGCAGTATTTT
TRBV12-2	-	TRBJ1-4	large	CASRANRRRTGPNEKLFF	TGTGCAAGTCGCGCCAATCGCCGGCGGACAGGACCTAATGAAAAACTGTTTTTT
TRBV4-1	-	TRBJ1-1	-	CASSQVLEPGAAFF	TGCGCCAGCAGCCAAGTCTTGGAGCCTGGGGCAGCTTTCTTT
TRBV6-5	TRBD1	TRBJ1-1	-	CASSSNRGGAFF	TGTGCCAGCAGTTCAAACAGGGGGGGAGCTTTCTTT
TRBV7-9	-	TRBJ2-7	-	CASSSQSAYEQYF	TGTGCCAGCAGCTCTCAGTCGGCCTACGAGCAGTACTTC
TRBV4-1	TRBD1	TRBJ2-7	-	CASSVSTGVYEQYF	TGCGCCAGCTCAGTTTCAACAGGGGTCTACGAGCAGTACTTC
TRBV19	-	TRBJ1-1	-	CASSIGSKGSTEAFF	TGTGCCAGTAGTATTGGGAGTAAGGGGAGCACTGAAGCTTTCTTT
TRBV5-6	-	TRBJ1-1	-	CASSPGGGGGAFF	TGTGCCAGCAGCCCTGGGGGCGGAGGCGGAGCTTTCTTT
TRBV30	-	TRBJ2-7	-	CAWSSGPGRNYRISYEQYF	TGTGCCTGGAGTTCCGGCCCGGGACGCAATTATAGGATCTCCTACGAGCAGTACTTC
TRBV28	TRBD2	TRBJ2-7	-	CASSRSGRPYEQYF	TGTGCCAGCAGTAGAAGCGGGAGACCCTACGAGCAGTACTTC
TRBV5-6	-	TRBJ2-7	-	CASSFEGAEEQYF	TGTGCCAGCAGCTTCGAGGGAGCAGAGGAGCAGTACTTC
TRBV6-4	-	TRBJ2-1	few	CASSPGLEYNEQFF	TGTGCCAGCAGCCCGGGACTCGAATACAATGAGCAGTTCTTC
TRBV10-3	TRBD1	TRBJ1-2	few	CAISDPQGQGGDYGYTF	TGTGCCATCAGTGACCCCCAGGGACAGGGCGGTGACTATGGCTACACCTTC
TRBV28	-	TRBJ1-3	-	CASSSFSQGTGNTIYF	TGTGCCAGCAGTTCATTTTCACAGGGCACTGGAAACACCATATATTTT
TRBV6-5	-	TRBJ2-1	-	CASSTTGSSYNEQFF	TGTGCCAGCAGTACCACAGGGAGCTCCTACAATGAGCAGTTCTTC
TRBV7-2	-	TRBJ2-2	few	CASSPQRLGPLEVGGELFF	TGTGCCAGCAGCCCCCAACGTTTGGGTCCCCTCGAGGTTGGCGGGGAGCTGTTTTTT
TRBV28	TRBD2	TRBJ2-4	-	CASSPIPGTSGSAKNIQYF	TGTGCCAGCAGTCCAATACCCGGGACTAGCGGGAGCGCCAAAAACATTCAGTACTTC
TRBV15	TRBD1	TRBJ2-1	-	CATSRAELTRDSIYNEQFF	TGTGCCACCAGCAGAGCCGAACTGACCCGGGACAGCATCTACAATGAGCAGTTCTTC
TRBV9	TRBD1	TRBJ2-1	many	CASSIGTGVVGNEQFF	TGTGCCAGCAGCATCGGGACAGGGGTAGTGGGGAATGAGCAGTTCTTC
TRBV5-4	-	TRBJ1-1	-	CASSQGRQTEAFF	TGTGCCAGCAGCCAGGGACGGCAGACTGAAGCTTTCTTT